This T cell receptor (beta chain) was sequenced in a study of blood T cell repertoires in COVID-19. Looked up from germline, CDR1 is WNHNN and CDR2 is SYGVQD (reference sequence). This CDR3 spans 13 amino acids. V was trimmed by 8 bases and J by 4 bases, leaving 12 bases between them. TCRdb's copy holds only in-frame clones and misses some; the assay was immunoSEQ multiplex PCR. In the table there are more than 25,000 clones, approximately 84% of which are singletons. The sequence was obtained from a man aged 80 or over with active COVID-19. Sequenced input: peripheral blood. V is TRBV10-1 and J is TRBJ1-5; TRBD1 might be the D (5 bases). The CDR3 loop is CASGSQGNQPQHF. The CDR3 DNA sequence: TGCGCCAGCGGGTCCCAGGGAAATCAGCCCCAGCATTTT.